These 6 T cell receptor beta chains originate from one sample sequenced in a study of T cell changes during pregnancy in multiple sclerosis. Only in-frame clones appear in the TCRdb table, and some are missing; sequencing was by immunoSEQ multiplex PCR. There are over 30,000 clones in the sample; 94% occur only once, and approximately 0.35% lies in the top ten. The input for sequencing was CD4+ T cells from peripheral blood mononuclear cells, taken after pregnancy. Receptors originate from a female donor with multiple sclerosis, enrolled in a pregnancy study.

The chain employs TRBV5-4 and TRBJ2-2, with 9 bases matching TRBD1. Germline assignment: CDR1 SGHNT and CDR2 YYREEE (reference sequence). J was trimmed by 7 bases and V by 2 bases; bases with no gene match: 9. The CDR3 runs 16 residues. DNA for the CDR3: TGTGCCAGCAGCTTACCGGGACAGGGTACGGTCGGGGAGCTGTTTTTT. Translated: CASSLPGQGTVGELFF.

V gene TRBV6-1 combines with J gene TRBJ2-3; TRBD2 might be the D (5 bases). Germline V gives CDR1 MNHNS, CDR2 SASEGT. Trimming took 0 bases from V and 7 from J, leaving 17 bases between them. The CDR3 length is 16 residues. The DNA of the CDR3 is TGTGCCAGCAGTGAAGCCTCGGGATGGACGGGCCATACGCAGTATTTT. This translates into CASSEASGWTGHTQYF.

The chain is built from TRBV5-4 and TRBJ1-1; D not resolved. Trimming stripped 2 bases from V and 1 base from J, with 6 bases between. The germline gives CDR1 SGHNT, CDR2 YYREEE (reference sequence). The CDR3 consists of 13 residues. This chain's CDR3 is CASSFQENTEAFF. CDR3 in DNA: TGTGCCAGCAGCTTCCAGGAGAACACTGAAGCTTTCTTT.

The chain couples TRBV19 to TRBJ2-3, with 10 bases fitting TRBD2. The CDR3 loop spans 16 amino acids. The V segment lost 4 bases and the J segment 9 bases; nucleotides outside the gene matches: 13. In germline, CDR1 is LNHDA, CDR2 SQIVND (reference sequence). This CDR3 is CASSRELAGNLKTQYF. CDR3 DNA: TGTGCCAGTAGTAGGGAACTAGCGGGGAATTTAAAGACGCAGTATTTT.

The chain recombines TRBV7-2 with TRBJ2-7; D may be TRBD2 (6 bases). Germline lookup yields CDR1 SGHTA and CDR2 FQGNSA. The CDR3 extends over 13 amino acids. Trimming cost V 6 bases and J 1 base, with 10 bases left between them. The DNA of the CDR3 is TGTGCCAGCAGTCTAGCGATATCCTACGAGCAGTACTTC. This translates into CASSLAISYEQYF.

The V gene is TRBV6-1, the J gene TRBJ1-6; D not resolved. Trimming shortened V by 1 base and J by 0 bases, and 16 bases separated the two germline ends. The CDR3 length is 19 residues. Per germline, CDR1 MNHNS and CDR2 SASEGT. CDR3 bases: TGTGCCAGCAGTGAAGTTCCGCCCGGGAGGAGCTCCTATAATTCACCCCTCCACTTT. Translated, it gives CASSEVPPGRSSYNSPLHF.